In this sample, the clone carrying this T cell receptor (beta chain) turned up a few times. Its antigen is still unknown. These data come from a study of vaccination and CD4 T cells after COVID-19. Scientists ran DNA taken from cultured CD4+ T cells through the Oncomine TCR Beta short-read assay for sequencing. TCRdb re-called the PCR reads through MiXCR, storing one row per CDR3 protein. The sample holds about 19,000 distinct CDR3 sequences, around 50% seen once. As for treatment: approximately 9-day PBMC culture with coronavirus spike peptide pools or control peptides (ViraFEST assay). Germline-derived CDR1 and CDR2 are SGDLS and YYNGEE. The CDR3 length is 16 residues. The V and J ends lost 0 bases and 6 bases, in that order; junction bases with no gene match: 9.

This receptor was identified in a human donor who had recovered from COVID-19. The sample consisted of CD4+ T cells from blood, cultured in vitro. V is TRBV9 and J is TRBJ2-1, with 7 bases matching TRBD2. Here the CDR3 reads CASSVVGGVPSNEQFF. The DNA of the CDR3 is TGTGCCAGCAGCGTAGTGGGAGGGGTTCCCTCCAATGAGCAGTTCTTC.